This T cell receptor (beta chain) was captured by sequencing in a study of T cells in Graves' hyperthyroidism and ophthalmopathy. The CDR3 contains 15 residues. V trimming: 5 bases; J trimming: 4 bases; junction bases outside the gene matches: 4. The germline V gene encodes CDR1 SEHNR and CDR2 FQNEAQ (reference sequence). The source material, RNA transcripts, was used to amplify TCR beta CDR3 regions. When the TCR CDR3 underwent first-round RT-PCR, the HTBI primer set was used. TCRdb re-analysed the multiplex PCR reads in MiXCR, keeping a single row per CDR3 protein. This sample carries hundreds of thousands of distinct CDR3 sequences, roughly 14% of them seen once, and the ten largest clones take roughly 13%.

This TCR was sampled from a man between 18 and 35 years old with Graves' ophthalmopathy. The sequenced sample was blood. The chain couples TRBV7-9 to TRBJ2-3; 12 nucleotides match TRBD2. As DNA, the CDR3 is TGTGCCAGCAGCGAGACTAGCGGGAGCCCAGATACGCAGTATTTT. It is translated as CASSETSGSPDTQYF.